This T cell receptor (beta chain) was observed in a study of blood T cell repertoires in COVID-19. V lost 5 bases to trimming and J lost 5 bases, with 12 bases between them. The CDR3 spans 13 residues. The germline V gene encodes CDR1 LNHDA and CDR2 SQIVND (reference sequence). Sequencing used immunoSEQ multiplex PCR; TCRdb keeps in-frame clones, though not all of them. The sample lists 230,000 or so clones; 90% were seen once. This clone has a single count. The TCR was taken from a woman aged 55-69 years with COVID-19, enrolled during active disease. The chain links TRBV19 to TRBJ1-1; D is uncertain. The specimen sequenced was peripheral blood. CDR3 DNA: TGTGCCAGTAGTCTGCTGGGGAGAACTGAAGCTTTCTTT. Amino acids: CASSLLGRTEAFF.